What follows describes a single T cell receptor beta chain. Its antigen remains unknown. The source of the sample is a study of T cells in Graves' hyperthyroidism and ophthalmopathy. Whole-study findings and limits: A model using 13 V-J features told ophthalmopathy apart from stable hyperthyroidism.

What was amplified from RNA transcripts were TCR beta CDR3 regions. The HTBI primer set served for first-round RT-PCR of the TCR CDR3. TCRdb recomputed calls from the multiplex PCR reads with MiXCR, one row per CDR3 protein. The repertoire holds roughly 570,000 distinct CDR3 sequences, with under 60% as singletons. Stable hyperthyroidism: no ophthalmopathy progression over 18 months of follow-up. Germline V gene lookup returns CDR1 SGHTA and CDR2 FQGTGA. The CDR3 covers 12 residues. V was clipped by 6 bases and J by 8 bases, with 11 bases between them. The chain is built from TRBV7-3 and TRBJ2-1; D uncertain. The source material was peripheral blood or thyroid tissue (not recorded which). The sequence was obtained from a woman younger than 35 with Graves' hyperthyroidism. Here the CDR3 reads CASSELGHEQFF. In DNA, the CDR3 is TGTGCCAGCAGTGAGCTCGGGCATGAGCAGTTCTTC. Together with reference TRBV7-3 and TRBJ2-1, the CDR3 gives the full variable domain: GAGVSQTPSNKVTEKGKYVELRCDPISGHTALYWYRQSLGQGPEFLIYFQGTGAADDSGLPNDRFFAVRPEGSVSTLKIQRTERGDSAVYLCASSELGHEQFFGPGTRLTVL.